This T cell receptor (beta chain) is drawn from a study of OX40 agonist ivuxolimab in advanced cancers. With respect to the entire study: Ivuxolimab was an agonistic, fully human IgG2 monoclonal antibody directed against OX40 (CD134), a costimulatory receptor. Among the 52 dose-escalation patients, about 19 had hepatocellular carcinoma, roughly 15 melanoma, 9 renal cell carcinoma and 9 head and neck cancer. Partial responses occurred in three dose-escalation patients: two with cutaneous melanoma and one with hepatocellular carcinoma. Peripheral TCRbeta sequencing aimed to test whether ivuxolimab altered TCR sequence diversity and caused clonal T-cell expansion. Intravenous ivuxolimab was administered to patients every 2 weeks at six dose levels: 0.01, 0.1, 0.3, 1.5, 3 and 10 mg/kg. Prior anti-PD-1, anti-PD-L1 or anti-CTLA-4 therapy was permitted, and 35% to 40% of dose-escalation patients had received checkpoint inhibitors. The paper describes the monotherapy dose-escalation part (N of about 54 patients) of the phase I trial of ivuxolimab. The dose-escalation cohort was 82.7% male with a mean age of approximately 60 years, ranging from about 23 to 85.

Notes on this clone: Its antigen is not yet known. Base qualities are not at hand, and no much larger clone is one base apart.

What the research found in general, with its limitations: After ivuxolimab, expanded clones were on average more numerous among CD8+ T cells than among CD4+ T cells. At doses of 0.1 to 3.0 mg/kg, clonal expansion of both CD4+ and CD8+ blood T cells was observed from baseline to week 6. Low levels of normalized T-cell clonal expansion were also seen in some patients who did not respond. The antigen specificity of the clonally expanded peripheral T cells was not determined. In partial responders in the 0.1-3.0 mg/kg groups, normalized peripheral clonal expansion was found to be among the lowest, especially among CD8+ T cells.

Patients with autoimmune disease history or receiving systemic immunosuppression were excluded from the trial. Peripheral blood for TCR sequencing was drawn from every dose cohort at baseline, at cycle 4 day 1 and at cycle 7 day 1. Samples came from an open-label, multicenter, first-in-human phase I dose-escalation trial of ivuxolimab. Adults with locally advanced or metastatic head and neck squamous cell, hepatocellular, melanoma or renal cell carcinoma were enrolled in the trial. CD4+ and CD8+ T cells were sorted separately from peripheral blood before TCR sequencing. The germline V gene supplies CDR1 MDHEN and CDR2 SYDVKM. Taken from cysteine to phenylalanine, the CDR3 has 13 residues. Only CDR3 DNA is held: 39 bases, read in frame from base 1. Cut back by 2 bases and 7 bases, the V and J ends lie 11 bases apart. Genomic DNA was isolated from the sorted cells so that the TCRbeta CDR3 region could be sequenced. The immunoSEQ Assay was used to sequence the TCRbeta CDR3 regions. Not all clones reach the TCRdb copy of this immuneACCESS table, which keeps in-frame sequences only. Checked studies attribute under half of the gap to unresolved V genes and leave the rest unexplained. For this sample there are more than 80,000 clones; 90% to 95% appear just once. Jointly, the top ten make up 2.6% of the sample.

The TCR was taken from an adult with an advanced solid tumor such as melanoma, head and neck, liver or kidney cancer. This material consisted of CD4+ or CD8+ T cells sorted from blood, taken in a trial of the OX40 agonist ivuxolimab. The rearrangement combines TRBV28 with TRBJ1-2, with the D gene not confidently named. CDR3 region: CASSLGLSSGYTF. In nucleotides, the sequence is TGTGCCAGCAGTTTAGGGCTGTCTAGTGGCTACACCTTC.